These 28 T cell receptor beta chains were sequenced from one sample in a study of blood T cell repertoires in COVID-19. Produced via immunoSEQ multiplex PCR; TCRdb's table is partial and in-frame only. The sample consists of more than 110,000 clones, 80% to 90% of them appearing once. Sample: peripheral blood. These receptors all stem from a man in his 60s with active or convalescent COVID-19.

The chain recombines TRBV2 with TRBJ1-2; D unclear. From germline, CDR1 is SNHLY and CDR2 FYNNEI. The CDR3 runs 14 residues. Between the trimmed V and J ends, which lost 7 bases and 0 bases, there was a span of 12 bases. CDR3: CASTLGRTNYGYTF. CDR3 nucleotides: TGTGCCAGCACCCTAGGAAGGACTAACTATGGCTACACCTTC.

This clone came up a few times. The rearrangement uses TRBV3-1 (or the pseudogene TRBV3-2) and TRBJ1-1, with 7 bases lining up with TRBD1. The CDR3 runs to 15 residues. After removal of 6 bases from V and 4 bases from J, the junction contained 11 bases not matched to a gene. The V gene's germline CDR1 is LGHDT and CDR2 YNNKEL (reference sequence). CDR3 protein: CASSLGGGVSTEAFF. The CDR3, as DNA: TGTGCCAGCAGTCTCGGAGGGGGCGTTAGCACTGAAGCTTTCTTT.

The chain combines TRBV19 with TRBJ1-5; TRBD1 matches at 7 bases. Germline V gene lookup returns CDR1 LNHDA and CDR2 SQIVND (reference sequence). The CDR3 is 17 amino acids. Trimming at V came to 3 bases and at J to 6 bases, leaving 14 bases not matched to a gene. CDR3 region: CASSITPTGEYFQPQHF. The CDR3, as DNA: TGTGCCAGTAGTATTACCCCTACAGGGGAGTACTTTCAGCCCCAGCATTTT. Together with reference TRBV19 and TRBJ1-5, the CDR3 gives the full variable domain: DGGITQSPKYLFRKEGQNVTLSCEQNLNHDAMYWYRQDPGQGLRLIYYSQIVNDFQKGDIAEGYSVSREKKESFPLTVTSAQKNPTAFYLCASSITPTGEYFQPQHFGDGTRLSIL.

This chain connects TRBV5-1 to TRBJ2-5, with 12 positions matching TRBD2. The germline CDR1 and CDR2 sequences are SGHRS and YFSETQ. The CDR3 length is 16 residues. Germline trimming cut 2 bases from V and 5 bases from J; bases unmatched to any gene: 7. The CDR3 DNA follows: TGCGCCAGCAGCTTAGACGGACTAGCGGGACGGGAGACCCAGTACTTC. Its protein product is CASSLDGLAGRETQYF.

The V and J genes are TRBV5-1 and TRBJ1-1; D gene unclear. Trimming took off 0 bases at V and 5 bases at J, with 14 bases between the two ends. The CDR3 runs to 15 residues. From germline, CDR1 is SGHRS and CDR2 YFSETQ. Here the CDR3 reads CASSLVSGLETEAFF. In nucleotides, the CDR3 is TGCGCCAGCAGCTTGGTGTCGGGGTTGGAAACTGAAGCTTTCTTT.

CDR3 region: CASGVHGLNYEQYF. In DNA form, the CDR3 reads TGTGCCAGCGGGGTCCACGGACTGAACTACGAGCAGTACTTC. The chain combines TRBV28 with TRBJ2-7; D perhaps matches TRBD2 (5 bases). Germline CDR1 MDHEN, CDR2 SYDVKM. The V and J ends lost 8 bases and 3 bases respectively, with 17 bases between them. The CDR3 has 14 residues.

The rearrangement links TRBV6-5 to TRBJ1-5, with 10 bases matching TRBD1. With 4 bases clipped from V and 5 bases from J, the junction kept 5 bases outside the gene matches. CDR1 and CDR2 from the germline V gene are MNHEY and SVGAGI. The CDR3 consists of 15 residues. Here the CDR3 DNA reads TGTGCCAGCAGTTTGACAGGGGGCGGACATCAGCCCCAGCATTTT. Protein sequence: CASSLTGGGHQPQHF.

The genes are TRBV5-1 and TRBJ2-7, with 12 positions matching TRBD2. Germline lookup yields CDR1 SGHRS and CDR2 YFSETQ. The CDR3 sequence is 15 residues long. Trimming cost V 2 bases and J 2 bases; bases outside gene matches: 2. CDR3 amino acids: CASSFSSGGAYEQYF. CDR3 DNA: TGCGCCAGCAGCTTTTCTAGCGGGGGGGCCTACGAGCAGTACTTC.

This sequence joins TRBV28 and TRBJ2-7, with 9 bases aligning to TRBD1. Per the germline V gene, CDR1 is MDHEN and CDR2 is SYDVKM. J gave up 0 bases and V 5 bases, and 2 bases lay outside the gene matches. The CDR3 covers 14 residues. The CDR3 is CASSGQGSSYEQYF. The CDR3 nucleotides read TGTGCCAGCAGTGGACAGGGGAGCTCCTACGAGCAGTACTTC.

The J gene is TRBJ2-7, the V gene TRBV6-2 or TRBV6-3, with 12 bases identical to TRBD2. V shed 6 bases, J shed 8 bases, and the junction held 8 bases outside the gene matches. The CDR3 is 14 residues long. The germline CDR1 and CDR2 sequences are MNHEY and SVGEGT. The CDR3 DNA is TGTGCCAGCAGCCTCGGGACTAGCGGGCTCCAGCAGTACTTC. Translating it yields CASSLGTSGLQQYF.

V is TRBV7-2 and J is TRBJ1-5; maybe TRBD1 (6 bases). This CDR3 has 14 residues. The ends were cut back, 6 bases at V and 0 bases at J, with 9 bases in the middle. Germline CDR1 SGHTA, CDR2 FQGNSA. CDR3 DNA: TGTGCCAGCAGTCTCAGGGGTAGCAATCAGCCCCAGCATTTT. It specifies CASSLRGSNQPQHF.

This clone is a singleton in its sample. The chain has TRBV6-1 and TRBJ1-2; 10 nucleotides align to TRBD1. Germline V gives CDR1 MNHNS, CDR2 SASEGT. This CDR3 is 14 amino acids long. With 3 bases clipped from V and 4 bases from J, the junction kept 2 bases outside the gene matches. CDR3 sequence reads: CASSETGGGYGYTF. CDR3 DNA sequence: TGTGCCAGCAGTGAGACAGGGGGCGGCTATGGCTACACCTTC.

The chain has TRBV30 and TRBJ2-7; TRBD2 might be the D (5 bases). The CDR3 covers 11 residues. Looked up from germline, CDR1 is GTSNPN and CDR2 is SVGIG (reference sequence). Deletions cut 5 bases from V and 3 bases from J, with 8 bases between. The CDR3 here is CAWHGIYEQYF. DNA for the CDR3: TGTGCCTGGCACGGGATCTACGAGCAGTACTTC.

The rearrangement joins TRBV18 to TRBJ1-1; TRBD1 matches 8 bases. The CDR3 sequence is 15 residues long. Germline CDR1 is KGHSH and CDR2 is LQKENI. Trimming took 3 bases from V and 1 from J; bases not matched to a gene: 4. CDR3 in amino acids: CASSPTGEGNTEAFF. The CDR3 bases are TGTGCCAGCTCACCGACAGGGGAGGGGAACACTGAAGCTTTCTTT. The entire variable domain, with the rest obtained from reference TRBV18 and TRBJ1-1, is as follows: NAGVMQNPRHLVRRRGQEARLRCSPMKGHSHVYWYRQLPEEGLKFMVYLQKENIIDESGMPKERFSAEFPKEGPSILRIQQVVRGDSAAYFCASSPTGEGNTEAFFGQGTRLTVV.

This chain uses TRBV9 with TRBJ1-4, with D possibly being TRBD1 (6 bases). The CDR3 loop spans 15 amino acids. Looked up from germline, CDR1 is SGDLS and CDR2 is YYNGEE. Trimming took 4 bases from V and 0 from J, leaving 10 bases between them. The CDR3 sequence is CASSPEGATNEKLFF. CDR3 nucleotides: TGTGCCAGCAGCCCAGAGGGGGCAACTAATGAAAAACTGTTTTTT.

V usage is TRBV6-5 and J usage is TRBJ2-3; a possible D gene is TRBD2 (5 bases). Looked up from germline, CDR1 is MNHEY and CDR2 is SVGAGI. CDR3 length equals 15 residues. Trimming left V 6 bases short and J 1 base short, with 14 bases between. Here the CDR3 reads CASRQAVTRTDTQYF. The CDR3 DNA sequence: TGTGCCAGCAGACAAGCGGTAACTCGCACAGATACGCAGTATTTT.

The chain carries TRBV24-1 and TRBJ1-1; weak D call: TRBD1 (6 bases). V lost 6 bases and J 3 bases, leaving 22 bases between the germline ends. The CDR3 extends over 17 amino acids. Germline assignment: CDR1 KGHDR and CDR2 SFDVKD. Here the CDR3 reads CATSRGAYEGGDTEAFF. The DNA of the CDR3 is TGTGCCACCAGTCGGGGGGCGTACGAGGGTGGGGACACTGAAGCTTTCTTT.

The chain couples TRBV5-1 to TRBJ2-5; TRBD2 matches 9 bases. The junction had 3 bases not matched to a gene; V was cut back by 1 base and J by 5 bases. Germline V gene data show CDR1 as SGHRS and CDR2 as YFSETQ. The CDR3 runs 14 residues. Here the CDR3 reads CASSLPSGTETQYF. The CDR3 DNA sequence: TGCGCCAGCAGCTTGCCTAGCGGGACGGAGACCCAGTACTTC.

The rearrangement joins TRBV5-6 to TRBJ1-5; TRBD1 might be the D (5 bases). Germline V gene lookup returns CDR1 SGHDT and CDR2 YYEEEE. The CDR3 contains 13 residues. Trimming removed 2 bases from V and 9 bases from J, with 12 bases in between. As DNA, the CDR3 is TGTGCCAGCAGCTTAGACGGGGGGTCGCCCCAGCATTTT. Protein sequence: CASSLDGGSPQHF.

The V gene is TRBV7-9, the J gene TRBJ1-6; 12 nucleotides line up with TRBD1. V shed 3 bases and J 8 bases; nucleotides not matched to a gene: 5. The CDR3 has 16 residues. Per the germline V gene, CDR1 is SEHNR and CDR2 is FQNEAQ (reference sequence). The CDR3 reads CASSFWDRGPYSPLHF. The DNA for the CDR3 is TGTGCCAGCAGCTTTTGGGACAGGGGGCCCTATTCACCCCTCCACTTT.

Only one count was recorded for this clone. This chain uses TRBV5-6 with TRBJ2-5, with 8 bases that match TRBD1. Germline V gives CDR1 SGHDT, CDR2 YYEEEE. Losses at the gene ends were 4 bases for V and 6 bases for J; bases not matched to a gene: 11. The CDR3 covers 15 residues. CDR3 in amino acids: CASSPLDRAAQTQYF. Here the CDR3 DNA reads TGTGCCAGCAGCCCACTGGACAGGGCCGCGCAGACCCAGTACTTC.

The chain couples TRBV4-3 to TRBJ1-1, with 8 bases lining up with TRBD1. CDR3 size: 13 residues. Germline CDR1 and CDR2: LGHNA and YSLEER. V lost 4 bases, J lost 7 bases, and 5 bases stayed unmatched. CDR3 residues: CASSPDRAYEAFF. CDR3 sequence (DNA): TGCGCCAGCAGCCCGGACAGGGCGTATGAAGCTTTCTTT.

This clone occurred once. The rearrangement uses TRBV5-1 and TRBJ2-5, with 10 positions matching TRBD1. Germline CDR1 and CDR2: SGHRS and YFSETQ. V shed 4 bases and J 2 bases; nucleotides not matched to a gene: 8. This CDR3 is 16 amino acids long. CDR3 protein: CASSLPGTGVQETQYF. The CDR3 coding sequence is TGCGCCAGCAGCCTTCCCGGGACAGGGGTTCAAGAGACCCAGTACTTC.

V is TRBV30 and J is TRBJ1-2, with 7 bases aligning to TRBD1. The CDR3 totals 13 residues. J lost 2 bases, V lost 2 bases, and 2 bases had no gene match. CDR1 is GTSNPN and CDR2 is SVGIG in the germline V gene (reference sequence). The CDR3 coding sequence is TGTGCCTGGAGTAAGGGACAGAACTATGGCTACACCTTC. Protein product: CAWSKGQNYGYTF. Supplemented by reference TRBV30 and TRBJ1-2, the full variable domain reads SQTIHQWPATLVQPVGSPLSLECTVEGTSNPNLYWYRQAAGRGLQLLFYSVGIGQISSEVPQNLSASRPQDRQFILSSKKLLLSDSGFYLCAWSKGQNYGYTFGSGTRLTVV.

The chain joins TRBV4-2 to TRBJ2-7; 11 nucleotides match TRBD2. Germline V lookup: CDR1 LGHNA, CDR2 YNFKEQ. This CDR3 has 15 amino acids. V lost 0 bases to trimming and J lost 4 bases; unmatched junction nucleotides: 2. Here the CDR3 reads CASSQDRTSGYEQYF. In DNA, the CDR3 is TGTGCCAGCAGCCAAGACCGGACTAGCGGGTACGAGCAGTACTTC.

This chain connects TRBV5-4 to TRBJ2-3, with 9 positions matching TRBD2. Germline V lookup: CDR1 SGHNT, CDR2 YYREEE (reference sequence). This CDR3 is built from 15 residues. J gave up 3 bases and V 4 bases, and 6 bases lay outside the gene matches. CDR3 in amino acids: CASSPATSGTDTQYF. In DNA form, the CDR3 reads TGTGCCAGCAGCCCGGCCACTAGCGGGACAGATACGCAGTATTTT.

This clone is a singleton in its sample. The V call is TRBV11-2, the J call TRBJ2-5, with 9 bases aligning to TRBD2. This CDR3 has 17 residues. Trimming took 1 base from V and 2 from J; bases not matched to a gene: 8. Germline V gene lookup returns CDR1 SGHAT and CDR2 FQNNGV. The CDR3 DNA reads TGTGCCAGCAGCTTAGGATCGGGACTAGCCCAACAAGAGACCCAGTACTTC. Amino acid sequence: CASSLGSGLAQQETQYF.

This clone was seen just once. V is TRBV18 and J is TRBJ2-3; TRBD1 matches at 9 bases. V trimming: 1 base; J trimming: 5 bases; junction bases outside the gene matches: 4. The CDR3 contains 15 residues. CDR1 is KGHSH and CDR2 is LQKENI in the germline V gene. Written as DNA, the CDR3 is TGTGCCAGCTCACCACGACAGGGGGGAGAAGATACGCAGTATTTT. Translating it yields CASSPRQGGEDTQYF. The whole variable domain, filled in from reference TRBV18 and TRBJ2-3, reads NAGVMQNPRHLVRRRGQEARLRCSPMKGHSHVYWYRQLPEEGLKFMVYLQKENIIDESGMPKERFSAEFPKEGPSILRIQQVVRGDSAAYFCASSPRQGGEDTQYFGPGTRLTVL.